One sample yielded the 4 T cell receptor beta chains listed below, sequenced in a study of T-cell memory formation after mild COVID-19. TCRdb reprocessed the 5' RACE reads via MiXCR and lists one record per CDR3 protein. Here the sample spans approximately 560,000 distinct CDR3 sequences, around 16% being singletons. Sequencing input: PBMCs or a T cell subset sorted from them (not recorded which). The receptors were sampled from an adult woman who had mild COVID-19 (a few samples of this study predate the infection). Cell type and time point are not known.

This clonotype was recorded many times. This chain joins TRBV15 and TRBJ2-2; D is tentatively TRBD1 or TRBD2 (5 bases each). This CDR3 has 15 amino acids. Looked up from germline, CDR1 is LNHNV and CDR2 is YYDKDF (reference sequence). The V end was cut by 1 base, the J end by 7 bases, with 13 bases between. This CDR3 is CATSRVKGTSGELFF. DNA of the CDR3: TGTGCCACCAGCAGAGTGAAGGGGACGAGCGGGGAGCTGTTTTTT.

This clonotype showed up just a few times. V gene TRBV21-1 combines with J gene TRBJ2-2; TRBD2 is taken as the D call from the table, unchecked against the DNA. TRBV21-1 is tagged as a pseudogene. There are 15 residues in the CDR3. The CDR3, as DNA: TGTGCCAGCAGCACCAAGAGGGAATACACCGGGGAGCTGTTTTTT. Protein product: CASSTKREYTGELFF.

The V gene is TRBV12-3 or TRBV12-4, the J gene TRBJ2-7, with D unresolved. The V end was cut by 6 bases, the J end by 6 bases, with 21 bases between. The CDR3 consists of 15 residues. CDR3 loop: CASSNMRNAEAEQYF. Written as DNA, the CDR3 is TGTGCCAGCAGCAATATGAGGAATGCCGAGGCCGAGCAGTACTTC.

The V and J genes are TRBV5-1 and TRBJ2-1; a possible D gene is TRBD2 (6 bases). This CDR3 has 13 residues. Per germline, CDR1 SGHRS and CDR2 YFSETQ. V was shortened by 3 bases and J by 8 bases, with 12 bases between the two germline ends. The CDR3 DNA sequence: TGCGCCAGCAGCTGGGGAGGTGGGGATGAGCAGTTCTTC. Its translation: CASSWGGGDEQFF.